This is a list of T cell receptor beta chains from one sample in a study of Tregs in tolerant kidney transplant recipients. Only in-frame clones appear in the TCRdb table, and some are missing; sequencing was by immunoSEQ multiplex PCR. The sample shows 100,000 to 150,000 clones, about 91% of them seen only once. The source material was CD4+ T cells from blood. These TCRs come from a human donor in good health. Both conserved end residues are part of each CDR3. The D gene is left open where the match is weak.

cdr3_length j_call v_call d_call cdr3_aa
16 TRBJ2-2 TRBV10-1 TRBD1 CASSEFRQGGTGELFF
14 TRBJ2-3 TRBV7-2 - CASSVAGSTDTQYF
16 TRBJ1-1 TRBV4-1 - CASSQDEAVPNTEAFF
15 TRBJ2-3 TRBV18 TRBD2 CASSQSGSFTDTQYF
17 TRBJ2-3 TRBV2 TRBD2 CASSPHGLAGGGRTQYF
16 TRBJ2-3 TRBV9 TRBD2 CASSVGTSGTTDTQYF
15 TRBJ1-4 TRBV10-3 TRBD1 CAISESDRAGEKLFF
15 TRBJ2-3 TRBV5-5 TRBD1 CASSRTGDSTDTQYF
14 TRBJ1-4 TRBV11-2 - CASSHRTGPEKLFF
11 TRBJ1-1 TRBV20-1 - CSAREVTEAFF
12 TRBJ2-7 TRBV11-2 - CASSPGTYEQYF
20 TRBJ1-6 TRBV11-3 - CASSLLGSRGRPTVPSPLHF
17 TRBJ2-3 TRBV7-8 TRBD2 CASRSLGASGATDTQYF
15 TRBJ1-4 TRBV5-1 - CASSLGRSTNEKLFF